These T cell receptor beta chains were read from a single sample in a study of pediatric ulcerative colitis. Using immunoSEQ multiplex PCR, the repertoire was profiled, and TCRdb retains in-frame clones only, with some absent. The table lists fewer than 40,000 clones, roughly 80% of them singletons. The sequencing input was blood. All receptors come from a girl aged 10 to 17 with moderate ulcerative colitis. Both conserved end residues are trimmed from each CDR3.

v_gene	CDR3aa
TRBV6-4	ASSDSTSGGDTQY
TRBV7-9	ASSLGDLSSVGYT
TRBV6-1	ASSGSGQGAKNIQY
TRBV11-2	ASRTIAGKQETQY
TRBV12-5	ASGLDTSGGSSGDTQY
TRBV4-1	ASRAGGALGSGHNEQF
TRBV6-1	ASSNMGQGMSPLH
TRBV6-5	ASSYERATNEKLF
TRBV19	ASSQGQGLNEKLF
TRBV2	ASNPGLGTDTQY
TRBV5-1	ASSYSATMDRGRNGYT
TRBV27	ASSWGGPSYEQY
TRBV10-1	AGAGRPDTQY
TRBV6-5	ASSYSKGYTEAF
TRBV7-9	ASSLGLADSPSYEQY
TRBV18	ASSPTPLPGANEKLF
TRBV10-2	ASREDTEAF
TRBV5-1	ASSFQGVGEKLF
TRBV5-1	ASSSAPGYSGNTIY
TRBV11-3	ASSYRGVGAVQDTQY
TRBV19	ASRTKGATEAF
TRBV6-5	ASSYSSPSAQY
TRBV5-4	ASSLDRERFYGYT
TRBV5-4	ASTWGGEAF
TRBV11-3	ASSPGGRETQY
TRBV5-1	ASSLADIAQAF
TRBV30	AWANQGSGELF
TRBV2	ATLTPNAEAF
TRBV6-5	ASTRGPNYEQY
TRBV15	ATSASGSYNEQF
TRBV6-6	ASSYGTANSGNTIY
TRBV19	ASSQGTSGFYEQY
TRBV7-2	ASSLVLRGTYEQY
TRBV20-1	SARDLGTWS
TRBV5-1	ASSPMTPLNNPVGLTRGYT
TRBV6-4	ASSPSVFTHGYT
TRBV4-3	ASSLSVGPGELF
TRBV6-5	ASSYPRDRPNSPLH
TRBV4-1	ASSHRGTSGANEQF
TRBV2	ASSAALAAHEQF
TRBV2	ASSGDRVRPGANVLT